The rows below give T cell receptor beta chains drawn from one sample of a study of a mutant IDH1 vaccine in newly diagnosed glioma. The repertoire was sequenced with immunoSEQ multiplex PCR; TCRdb's copy has only in-frame clones and lacks some. This sample has tens of thousands of clones, with roughly 87% found just once. These receptors' targets are unknown. The source was PBMCs, collected from a glioma patient whose treatment included an IDH1 peptide vaccine. The receptors were gathered from a man aged 25 to 40 with glioma. The CDR3 runs from the conserved cysteine through the conserved F or W. Each record gives: D gene, J gene, V gene, clone size, CDR3 DNA, CDR3 protein. D genes are given only for firm matches. Clone size appears in some rows only: once, few, many, or a class for an expanded clone.

>TRBD1|TRBJ1-2|TRBV18|.
TGTGCCAGCTCACCTCACCCCCCAGGGGGCACTGGCTACACCTTC
CASSPHPPGGTGYTF
>.|TRBJ1-6|TRBV15|.
TGTGCCACCAGCAGAGACTCGCCGCGGAATTCACCCCTCCACTTT
CATSRDSPRNSPLHF
>.|TRBJ2-2|TRBV7-9|.
TGTGCCAGCGGCTTTGAGAGAGCGAACACCGGGGAGCTGTTTTTT
CASGFERANTGELFF
>TRBD2|TRBJ2-1|TRBV19|.
TGTGCCAGTAGTAAGACTAGCATCACTTACAATGAGCAGTTCTTC
CASSKTSITYNEQFF
>.|TRBJ1-2|TRBV29-1|.
TGCAGCGTTGACCCGGGACATTCCCCTAACTATGGCTACACCTTC
CSVDPGHSPNYGYTF
>.|TRBJ1-1|TRBV5-1|.
TGCGCCAGCAGCTTGGCCCCCGAGGTTGAAGCTTTCTTT
CASSLAPEVEAFF
>TRBD1|TRBJ1-5|TRBV19|.
TGTGCCAGTAGTTCCCGGGGGGGGACAGGGAGTCAGCCCCAGCATTTT
CASSSRGGTGSQPQHF
>.|TRBJ2-3|TRBV27|once
TGTGCCAGCAGTTTATCTTATACGGGGACAGATACGCAGTATTTT
CASSLSYTGTDTQYF
>.|TRBJ2-3|TRBV6-5|.
TGTGCCAGCAGTTACCGAGTCGCAGATACGCAGTATTTT
CASSYRVADTQYF
>.|TRBJ1-3|TRBV18|.
TGTGCCAGCTCACCGCAGGGATCTGGAAACACCATATATTTT
CASSPQGSGNTIYF
>.|TRBJ2-1|TRBV7-8|.
TGTGCCAGCAGCGAGGGACACCCAATACGGAATGAGCAGTTCTTC
CASSEGHPIRNEQFF
>TRBD2|TRBJ2-3|TRBV5-1|.
TGCGCCAGCAGCTATAACCTAGCGGGGGTCACAGATACGCAGTATTTT
CASSYNLAGVTDTQYF
>TRBD1|TRBJ2-1|TRBV5-1|.
TGCGCCAGCAGCTTCCCGGGACAGGGCCGGGCTGAGCAGTTCTTC
CASSFPGQGRAEQFF
>TRBD2|TRBJ2-3|TRBV19|.
TGTGCCACGGCGCTCGCTAGCGGGGTCACAGATACGCAGTATTTT
CATALASGVTDTQYF
>.|TRBJ2-3|TRBV25-1|.
TGTGCCAGCAGTACCTTGGACAGTACAGATACGCAGTATTTT
CASSTLDSTDTQYF
>TRBD1|TRBJ2-7|TRBV13|.
TGTGCCAGCAGCTGGATGGGACAGGGGCCCTCCTACGAGCAGTACTTC
CASSWMGQGPSYEQYF
>.|TRBJ1-1|TRBV6-5|.
TGTGCCAGCAGTACCACGGGGACGGCGAACACTGAAGCTTTCTTT
CASSTTGTANTEAFF
>TRBD1|TRBJ1-6|TRBV19|.
TGTGCCAGTAGCCCGGGACAGAAAAATTCACCCCTCCACTTT
CASSPGQKNSPLHF
>.|TRBJ1-4|TRBV6-1|few
TGTGCCAGCAGGAGAGGACCGACAACTAATGAAAAACTGTTTTTT
CASRRGPTTNEKLFF
>.|TRBJ1-2|TRBV6-5|.
TGTGCCAGCAGTTGGGGAGGGCCTGACTATGGCTACACCTTC
CASSWGGPDYGYTF
>TRBD2|TRBJ2-5|TRBV11-2|.
TGTGCCAGCAGCCCCTCGGCGGGGGAAGGGATAGAGACCCAGTACTTC
CASSPSAGEGIETQYF
>TRBD1|TRBJ1-2|TRBV11-2|.
TGTGCCAGCAGCCTCGGGACAGGGGGCCTAAATGGCTATGGCTACACCTTC
CASSLGTGGLNGYGYTF
>.|TRBJ1-5|TRBV5-6|few
TGTGCCAGCAGCTTGGGGAATCAGCCCCAGCATTTT
CASSLGNQPQHF
>.|TRBJ2-6|TRBV5-1|.
TGCGCCAGCAGCTTGGCCCCAAACCCTGGGGCCAACGTCCTGACTTTC
CASSLAPNPGANVLTF
>.|TRBJ1-4|TRBV23-1|.
TGCGCCAGCAGTCAATTGGCCCTAGACATTTTAGGAAAACTGTTTTTT
CASSQLALDILGKLFF
>TRBD2|TRBJ2-2|TRBV18|.
TGTGCCAGCTCACCTTGGGCTAGCGGGCCGGGTCCGAACACCGGGGAGCTGTTTTTT
CASSPWASGPGPNTGELFF
>.|TRBJ1-5|TRBV6-5|few
TGTGCCAGCAGCCCTACAGGGTCCACCAATCAGCCCCAGCATTTT
CASSPTGSTNQPQHF
>.|TRBJ1-3|TRBV7-9|.
TGTGCCAGCAGCCCTTCGACCCGTGGAAACACCATATATTTT
CASSPSTRGNTIYF
>TRBD1|TRBJ2-4|TRBV18|.
TGTGCCAGCTCGCGGACAGGGGCCCCAGCCAAAAACATTCAGTACTTC
CASSRTGAPAKNIQYF
>.|TRBJ1-1|TRBV30|few
TGTGCCTGGTCCCCCGGGATTTTATCCACCAACACTGAAGCTTTCTTT
CAWSPGILSTNTEAFF
>.|TRBJ1-2|TRBV5-6|.
TGTGCCAGCAGCTTGGATTGGGGAGCCCTAGGGGGCTACACCTTC
CASSLDWGALGGYTF
>.|TRBJ1-2|TRBV21-1|.
TGTGCCAGCAGCAGAGTGGGATCAACAGGGGCGGGTGGTAGCTATGGCTACACCTTC
CASSRVGSTGAGGSYGYTF
>.|TRBJ1-1|TRBV21-1|few
TGTGCCAGAGGTGACCCGGGTAGGCTAACTGAAGCTTTCTTT
CARGDPGRLTEAFF
>.|TRBJ1-5|TRBV6-6|.
TGTGCCAGCACCTGGGGGATAAATCAGCCCCAGCATTTT
CASTWGINQPQHF
>.|TRBJ1-1|TRBV5-4|.
TGTGCCAGCAGCTTGGGTTTAGCAGGGTTGAACACTGAAGCTTTCTTT
CASSLGLAGLNTEAFF
>.|TRBJ2-3|TRBV29-1|.
TGCAGCGCCCGCCGGCCCCCCTACGATACGCAGTATTTT
CSARRPPYDTQYF
>TRBD2|TRBJ2-4|TRBV2|.
TGTGCCAGCAGTCCACTGGGACTAGCGGGGGGGTTTTCGGCGGCCAAAAACATTCAGTACTTC
CASSPLGLAGGFSAAKNIQYF
>.|TRBJ2-3|TRBV18|.
TGTGCCAGCTCACCGAATTCGCCAGATACGCAGTATTTT
CASSPNSPDTQYF
>.|TRBJ2-5|TRBV5-1|.
TGCGCCAGCAGCTTGGGCGGGATGGAGACGGAGACCCAGTACTTC
CASSLGGMETETQYF
>.|TRBJ2-4|TRBV7-8|.
TGTGCCAGCAGCTTAGGATTAAGCGTAGGCAAAAACATTCAGTACTTC
CASSLGLSVGKNIQYF
>.|TRBJ2-2|TRBV5-4|.
TGTGCCAGCAGCTTGGAGGTGCCGAACACCGGGGAGCTGTTTTTT
CASSLEVPNTGELFF
>.|TRBJ1-5|TRBV4-1|.
TGCGCCAGCAGCCAAGTATTGGAGTATCAGCCCCAGCATTTT
CASSQVLEYQPQHF
>.|TRBJ1-2|TRBV11-2|.
TGTGCCAGCAGCTTAGTAGGCCCCGGAGGGGGTGGCTACACCTTC
CASSLVGPGGGGYTF
>.|TRBJ1-2|TRBV6-6|.
TGTGCCAGCAGGGGGACGAACTATGGCTACACCTTC
CASRGTNYGYTF
>TRBD1|TRBJ1-1|TRBV6-4|.
TGTGCCAGCAGTGACCGGGACAGGAACACTGAAGCTTTCTTT
CASSDRDRNTEAFF
>.|TRBJ2-4|TRBV5-6|.
TGTGCCAGCAGCTTGGCCATGAGTTACGGAGCCAAAAACATTCAGTACTTC
CASSLAMSYGAKNIQYF
>.|TRBJ1-1|TRBV6-5|once
TGTGCCAGCAGTTACTCGCTCGCAGGTGAAGCTTTCTTT
CASSYSLAGEAFF